These T cell receptor beta chains were read from a single sample in a study of blood T cells in healthy people across ages. TCRdb reprocessed the 5' RACE reads with MiXCR, giving one entry per CDR3 protein. The top ten clones hold under 25% of a sample with hundreds of thousands of distinct CDR3 sequences, roughly 20% of them seen once. Material: blood. The origin of the receptors is a man aged 65-85 years in good health. Each CDR3 is given without its conserved first and last residue. Each record gives: V gene, J gene, CDR3 protein.

TRBV29-1	TRBJ1-1	SVEGDRGTEAF
TRBV6-6	-	ASSYIIYLTYEQY
TRBV5-1	TRBJ2-5	ASSRQGAAETQY
TRBV5-1	TRBJ1-5	ASSLMAVESGQPQH
TRBV9	TRBJ1-3	ASSVGSRTGNTIY
TRBV3-1	TRBJ2-7	ASSLGRGRFEQY
TRBV20-1	TRBJ1-2	SARVLGGSHGYT
TRBV4-2	TRBJ1-6	ASSQEGQGQSPLH
TRBV5-1	TRBJ2-1	ASSLALRTSGNNEQF
TRBV9	TRBJ1-1	ASSVARGDTEAF
TRBV28	-	ASSLGSLSYNEQF
TRBV20-1	TRBJ1-1	SASYANTEAF
TRBV4-2	TRBJ2-2	ASSLASGGAPIQLF
TRBV6-1	TRBJ2-3	ASSDGERGTDTQY
TRBV20-1	TRBJ2-1	STPRGSSYNEQF
TRBV11-3	-	ASRPGPRSYNEQF
TRBV7-9	TRBJ2-7	ASSLVSGAYEQY
TRBV2	TRBJ2-5	ASSEEGLAVDYFETQY
TRBV20-1	TRBJ1-5	SAAMTVSNQPQH
TRBV9	TRBJ2-5	ASSSSGSETQY
TRBV29-1	TRBJ1-1	SVLRASGNTEAF
TRBV6-1	TRBJ2-1	ASRDLGGANEQF
TRBV4-3	TRBJ2-3	ASSQDVGVSTDTQY
TRBV5-5	TRBJ2-3	ASSLGTLNTDTQY
TRBV18	TRBJ2-5	ASSTFGTVQETQY
TRBV5-1	TRBJ1-6	ASSAILGGTTNSPLH
TRBV3-1	TRBJ2-4	ASSRSSGRQNIQY
TRBV7-9	TRBJ2-7	ASSKGGAAQLSYEQY
TRBV5-1	TRBJ2-5	TSSSVIAEETQY
TRBV12-3/TRBV12-4	TRBJ2-1	ASSLWGLAGGPEQF
TRBV29-1	TRBJ2-2	SAATGEGGELF
TRBV6-6	TRBJ1-2	ASSYGAGADYGYT
TRBV6-1	TRBJ2-3	ASSPLVLGTDTQY
TRBV7-9	TRBJ1-2	ASSLGVGGDYGYT
TRBV12-3/TRBV12-4	TRBJ2-2	ASSYVATGELF
TRBV20-1	TRBJ1-5	SAPAGGNGQPQH
TRBV4-1	-	ASSQDERRETQY
TRBV7-3	TRBJ2-1	ASSLVGLALDEQF
TRBV27	TRBJ2-1	ASSPPRNNEQF
TRBV7-8	TRBJ2-3	ASSLVFLDTQY
TRBV5-1	TRBJ2-5	ASSWEGQNSGTQY
TRBV10-3	TRBJ2-3	AIRGTGGADTQY
TRBV10-3	-	AVGLAGGLEQF
TRBV12-3/TRBV12-4	TRBJ2-5	ASRSGTPETQY
TRBV7-9	TRBJ1-1	ASSLMENTEAF
TRBV28	-	ASSLGRASEQY
TRBV5-1	TRBJ1-4	ASSPGQGIKTNEKLF
TRBV5-1	TRBJ1-2	ASSPGQGGLANYGYT
TRBV6-2/TRBV6-3	TRBJ1-2	ASSYRGTGVANYGYT
TRBV12-3/TRBV12-4	TRBJ2-5	ASSPTSVEQY
TRBV29-1	TRBJ1-4	SAGQGADEKLF
TRBV18	TRBJ1-6	ASSPRQGSNSPLH
TRBV20-1	TRBJ1-4	SASRGEYEKLF